This T cell receptor beta chain was found in a study of blood T cell repertoires in COVID-19. Using immunoSEQ multiplex PCR, the repertoire was profiled, and TCRdb retains in-frame clones only, with some absent. The data contain 250,000 to 350,000 clones, about 82% of them singletons. CDR3 size: 13 residues. V lost 2 bases and J lost 8; bases outside the gene matches: 5. Germline-derived CDR1 and CDR2 are MNHEY and SVGAGI. This TCR derives from a woman aged 45-59 years with active or convalescent COVID-19. The chain has TRBV6-5 and TRBJ1-2; 7 nucleotides align to TRBD1. Input material: peripheral blood. The CDR3 nucleotides read TGTGCCAGCAGTTACGACAGGGTAAGAGGCTACACCTTC. Amino acid sequence: CASSYDRVRGYTF.